This entry features one T cell receptor (beta chain) sequence. This clone was counted a single time. No antigen is known for it. The input lacks base qualities; no much larger clone sits a single base away. This sample was taken from a study of T cell responses to AZD1222 COVID-19 vaccine (dated by TCRdb to the early 2020s). Turning to the overall study: A total of just over 230 trial participants underwent TCR sequencing, of whom some 210 received two doses of AZD1222 and some 25 received two doses of the MenACWY control vaccine. Trial participants were enrolled by age into subgroups of 18-55, 56-69 and 70-plus years, and around 150, 29 and 61 TCR-sequenced participants, respectively, were included in these subgroups.

The junction shows trimming of 3 bases on V and 6 bases on J, plus 14 bases between the germline ends. The CDR3 contains 14 residues, cysteine and phenylalanine counted. Only the CDR3 part of the read is kept: 42 bases, read in frame from the first base. Looking up the germline V gene yields CDR1 LGHNA and CDR2 YNFKEQ. The paper as a whole reports these results and caveats: Most participants were white British and females outnumbered males, and the authors suggested that clonal diversity may have been underestimated. Vaccine-associated CD4 TCRs spanned the whole spike protein, with dominant responses in regions 160-218 and 743-854. A significant rise in spike-specific TCR breadth and depth was observed after two AZD1222 doses relative to day 0 and relative to MenACWY recipients. Only five to seven AZD1222 recipients were SARS-CoV-2 seropositive at baseline, limiting conclusions about previously exposed vaccinees. No day 14 peak-response samples were available, so repertoires were characterized only after the peak T cell response. Reportedly, almost half of the unique spike-specific TCRs recognized epitopes lying outside the regions that are mutated in the B.1.351 and B.1.1.7 variants. In the small 56-69-year group, the increase in depth fell short of significance, most likely because of low power.

The CDR3 regions of human TCRbeta chains were analyzed by immunosequencing. In the authors' own workflow: TCRs in the repertoires were compared against a reference library of SARS-CoV-2-specific TCRs that had been generated with the MIRA antigen-specificity platform. Breadth was defined as the fraction of unique TCRs that were SARS-CoV-2-associated. Depth was defined as the fraction of total T cells that were SARS-CoV-2-associated. Each spike-specific TCR was assigned to its reactive spike region and to a CD4 or CD8 class using the MIRA data. Log10-transformed breadth and depth values were compared by one-way ANOVA with Sidak's multiple comparisons tests. TCRdb took this table from immuneACCESS and kept in-frame rearrangements with V and J called. Such tables lack part of the clones; where checked against another copy, unresolved V genes explain under half of the gap, and the rest is unexplained. V and J calls and clone size are those listed in that table; D and trimming were worked out from the DNA. The sample table shows some 160,000 clones, and around 88% are seen once. The ten largest clones take up 0.85% to 1.2% of the sample.

This specimen's time point label, per the study, means: about 28 days (+/-7) after the second vaccine dose. Because spike-specific TCR depth and breadth did not differ between the two schedules, AZD1222 recipients who got a second dose at roughly 4 weeks were pooled with those who got a second dose at roughly 12 weeks. Vaccinee samples were obtained from the UK trials COV001 and COV002, which included a single-blind randomized controlled phase 2/3 trial of AZD1222 (ChAdOx1 nCoV-19) in healthy adults. For TCRbeta chain sequencing, PBMC samples were collected from trial participants at day 0 and at day 28 after the second dose.

Material: peripheral blood, obtained 28 days after the second AZD1222 dose. The TCR originated in an adult who received the AZD1222 COVID-19 vaccine. The rearrangement joined TRBV4-2 to TRBJ1-1; TRBD1 could be the D gene, as 5 bases match. The CDR3 region reads CASSHLQGYAEAFF. The DNA sequence is given as TGTGCCAGCAGCCACCTCCAGGGTTACGCTGAAGCTTTCTTT.